The present entry profiles one T cell receptor (beta chain) with its context. The data were produced by immunoSEQ multiplex PCR, yet TCRdb's version contains in-frame clones alone and is incomplete. This table has about 2.1 million clones, 93% appearing once. The data were obtained in a study of shared clonotypes between healthy human individuals. The CDR3 contains 15 residues. Germline loops: CDR1 SGHRS, CDR2 YFSETQ. The V end lost 4 bases, the J end lost 5 bases, and 15 bases lay between the germline ends. Naive CD8 isolation took CD45RO-negative cells positively selected for CCR7 and excluded terminally differentiated effector memory CD45RA+ cells.

The genes are TRBV5-1 and TRBJ1-4, with D uncertain. Sample: naive CD8+ T cells from PBMCs. This receptor was taken from a man aged 18 to 29 in good health. Some clones in this sample may be carry-over from other donors' samples. CDR3 in amino acids: CASSVIPGENEKLFF. DNA for the CDR3: TGCGCCAGCAGCGTAATACCGGGAGAGAATGAAAAACTGTTTTTT.